The count of the clone carrying this T cell receptor beta chain is one. CDR3 length: 14 amino acids. J was trimmed by 3 bases and V by 4 bases; bases with no gene match: 7. Germline V gene data show CDR1 as DFQATT and CDR2 as SNEGSKA (reference sequence). The data derive from a study of blood T cell repertoires in COVID-19. Study-wide background: Acute-phase and convalescent COVID-19 samples originated in the United States, Italy and Spain. Nucleic acid was either cDNA or gDNA, and it came from T cells, B-cell-depleted T cells, or PBMCs.

Authors' data handling: Amplification of reference gene primers was used by the study to estimate nucleated cell counts. The method was immunoSEQ multiplex PCR; TCRdb's version includes in-frame clones alone and lacks a portion of them. The DNA was the basis for D and trimming; V, J and clone size are from that table. The table shows a few hundred thousand clones, with approximately 86% occurring only once. This clonotype originated in a woman in her 70s with active or convalescent COVID-19. Sequenced material: peripheral blood. The V call is TRBV20-1, the J call TRBJ2-7, with 9 bases lining up with TRBD1. In DNA form, the CDR3 reads TGCAGTGCTACTGAACGGGACAGGGACTACGAGCAGTACTTC. Its translation: CSATERDRDYEQYF.